These 32 T cell receptor beta chains were sequenced from one sample in a study of shared clonotypes between healthy human individuals. Assay: immunoSEQ multiplex PCR; the TCRdb copy retains only in-frame clones and omits some. The table has about 2.4 million clones, 93% seen once; the top ten hold around 0.37%. The sample was naive CD4+ T cells from PBMCs. Subset noted: CD45RA+ positively selected. The receptors originated from a man aged 18 to 29 in good health. Some clones in this sample may be carry-over from other donors' samples.

This clone has just one count. This sequence joins TRBV5-6 and TRBJ2-1, with D possibly TRBD1 on 5 matching bases. Trimming removed 0 bases from V and 4 bases from J, with 17 bases in between. This CDR3 has 17 amino acids. Per germline, CDR1 SGHDT and CDR2 YYEEEE. The CDR3 bases are TGTGCCAGCAGCTTGGCAGGGTCAGTCTTGAGGTACAATGAGCAGTTCTTC. Residues: CASSLAGSVLRYNEQFF.

This chain uses TRBV5-1 with TRBJ1-1; D perhaps matches TRBD1 (5 bases). Trimming shortened V by 4 bases and J by 5 bases, and 12 bases separated the two germline ends. Germline V CDR1 and CDR2: SGHRS, YFSETQ. This CDR3 is built from 13 residues. The chain's CDR3 is CASSTAGWTEAFF. DNA of the CDR3: TGCGCCAGCAGCACGGCAGGGTGGACTGAAGCTTTCTTT. The full variable domain, with the rest looked up from reference TRBV5-1 and TRBJ1-1, is KAGVTQTPRYLIKTRGQQVTLSCSPISGHRSVSWYQQTPGQGLQFLFEYFSETQRNKGNFPGRFSGRQFSNSRSEMNVSTLELGDSALYLCASSTAGWTEAFFGQGTRLTVV.

The chain uses TRBV9 and TRBJ2-3; TRBD2 agrees at 13 bases. Germline V gene data show CDR1 as SGDLS and CDR2 as YYNGEE. The CDR3 sequence is 18 residues long. The V gene end was trimmed by 0 bases and the J gene end by 3 bases; junction bases not matched to a gene: 7. The CDR3 loop reads CASSVGGLAGKTTDTQYF. In DNA, the CDR3 is TGTGCCAGCAGCGTAGGGGGACTAGCGGGGAAGACTACAGATACGCAGTATTTT.

The chain recombines TRBV7-2 with TRBJ2-7, with a weak D call TRBD1 (5 bases). The CDR3 is 15 residues long. Per the germline V gene, CDR1 is SGHTA and CDR2 is FQGNSA. Trimming took 4 bases from V and 4 from J, leaving 17 bases between them. The CDR3 loop reads CASSSGLMGPYEQYF. The CDR3 bases are TGTGCCAGCAGCTCCGGGTTGATGGGGCCTTACGAGCAGTACTTC. Supplemented by reference TRBV7-2 and TRBJ2-7, the full variable domain reads GAGVSQSPSNKVTEKGKDVELRCDPISGHTALYWYRQSLGQGLEFLIYFQGNSAPDKSGLPSDRFSAERTGGSVSTLTIQRTQQEDSAVYLCASSSGLMGPYEQYFGPGTRLTVT.

This clone was observed once. CDR3 in DNA: TGTGCCAGCAGTTTCGTTCCAGCGGGAAGCAACAATGAGCAGTTCTTC. As protein: CASSFVPAGSNNEQFF. The gene calls are TRBV27 and TRBJ2-1; 7 bases fit TRBD2. The CDR3 contains 16 residues. The germline V gene has CDR1 MNHEY and CDR2 SMNVEV (reference sequence). V gave up 3 bases and J gave up 5 bases; unmatched junction bases: 10.

The CDR3 loop is CASSYGIDQAFF. For the CDR3, the DNA is TGTGCCAGCAGTTACGGCATAGACCAAGCTTTCTTT. This chain connects TRBV28 to TRBJ1-1; D gene ambiguous. V lost 4 bases, J lost 9 bases, and 12 bases lay in between. CDR3 size: 12 residues. Germline CDR1 MDHEN, CDR2 SYDVKM.

This sequence joins TRBV28 and TRBJ1-1, with D perhaps matching TRBD1 (5 bases). Germline loops: CDR1 MDHEN, CDR2 SYDVKM. CDR3 length equals 15 residues. Trimming removed 5 bases from V and 1 base from J, with 14 bases in between. The CDR3 here is CASSGGVSGNTEAFF. The DNA for the CDR3 is TGTGCCAGCAGTGGGGGGGTTAGTGGGAACACTGAAGCTTTCTTT.

The rearrangement links TRBV5-1 to TRBJ2-7; weak D call: TRBD2 (5 bases). The CDR3 consists of 15 residues. Trimming stripped 7 bases from V and 3 bases from J, with 20 bases between. Germline values: CDR1 SGHRS, CDR2 YFSETQ. The DNA for the CDR3 is TGCGCCAGCCCTTATGAACTGACTCGGGACTACGAGCAGTACTTC. Its protein product is CASPYELTRDYEQYF. Drawing the rest from reference TRBV5-1 and TRBJ2-7, the complete variable domain is KAGVTQTPRYLIKTRGQQVTLSCSPISGHRSVSWYQQTPGQGLQFLFEYFSETQRNKGNFPGRFSGRQFSNSRSEMNVSTLELGDSALYLCASPYELTRDYEQYFGPGTRLTVT.

The CDR3 DNA reads as TGTGCCAGCACGGCGGAGTCCTACGAGCAGTACTTC. Translation: CASTAESYEQYF. This sequence joins TRBV2 and TRBJ2-7; the D is unclear. Germline lookup yields CDR1 SNHLY and CDR2 FYNNEI. CDR3 length equals 12 residues. Deletions cut 7 bases from V and 1 base from J, with 8 bases between.

This clone was detected only once. The sample has other DNA sequences that encode this CDR3 too. The DNA of the CDR3 is TGTGCCAGCAGCTTAGGGGACTCACCCCTCCACTTT. It specifies CASSLGDSPLHF. The chain joins TRBV7-9 to TRBJ1-6; TRBD1 is a possible D gene (5 bases). CDR1 is SEHNR, CDR2 FQNEAQ, per germline (reference sequence). The ends were cut back, 1 base at V and 10 bases at J, with 5 bases in the middle. This CDR3 is built from 12 residues.

Note on this clone: Other DNA sequences within the sample encode an identical CDR3. V and J are TRBV5-1 and TRBJ2-2; D is unresolved. Trimming took off 0 bases at V and 2 bases at J, with 5 bases between the two ends. The CDR3 length is 14 residues. The germline V gene has CDR1 SGHRS and CDR2 YFSETQ. As DNA, the CDR3 is TGCGCCAGCAGCTTGGGAGGTAACACCGGGGAGCTGTTTTTT. It translates to CASSLGGNTGELFF.

The V and J genes are TRBV5-1 and TRBJ2-2, with TRBD1 matching 7 bases. Per germline, CDR1 SGHRS and CDR2 YFSETQ. V was clipped by 2 bases and J by 8 bases; unmatched bases: 9. The CDR3 contains 15 residues. CDR3 region: CASSFLTGLVGELFF. In DNA, the CDR3 is TGCGCCAGCAGCTTCCTGACAGGGCTAGTAGGGGAGCTGTTTTTT. Full variable domain (remainder filled in from reference TRBV5-1 and TRBJ2-2): KAGVTQTPRYLIKTRGQQVTLSCSPISGHRSVSWYQQTPGQGLQFLFEYFSETQRNKGNFPGRFSGRQFSNSRSEMNVSTLELGDSALYLCASSFLTGLVGELFFGEGSRLTVL.

V and J are TRBV2 and TRBJ1-1; 7 bases map to TRBD1. Trimming cost V 7 bases and J 7 bases; bases outside gene matches: 3. The germline V gene encodes CDR1 SNHLY and CDR2 FYNNEI. CDR3 length: 11 amino acids. DNA of the CDR3: TGTGCCAGCACCAGGGACAGTGAAGCTTTCTTT. Translated: CASTRDSEAFF. Together with reference TRBV2 and TRBJ1-1, the CDR3 gives the full variable domain: EPEVTQTPSHQVTQMGQEVILRCVPISNHLYFYWYRQILGQKVEFLVSFYNNEISEKSEIFDDQFSVERPDGSNFTLKIRSTKLEDSAMYFCASTRDSEAFFGQGTRLTVV.

This rearrangement joins TRBV7-2 to TRBJ1-3; D uncertain. Trimming pared 5 bases from V and 0 bases from J, leaving 11 bases between. This CDR3 is built from 15 residues. Per germline, CDR1 SGHTA and CDR2 FQGNSA. The CDR3 DNA follows: TGTGCCAGCAGCGAGGCAGGCCTCTCTGGAAACACCATATATTTT. Its protein product is CASSEAGLSGNTIYF.

This clone was observed a handful of times. Within the sample, other DNA sequences also encode this same CDR3. The rearrangement joins TRBV28 to TRBJ1-2; perhaps TRBD1 as D (6 bases). V dropped 2 bases and J dropped 6 bases, with 10 bases sitting between them. The CDR3 has 13 amino acids. Germline V CDR1 and CDR2: MDHEN, SYDVKM. In DNA form, the CDR3 reads TGTGCCAGCAGTTTAGGAAGGGGGGATGGCTACACCTTC. This gives the protein CASSLGRGDGYTF.

The V gene is TRBV6-1, the J gene TRBJ2-2; TRBD2 might be the D (5 bases). V was pared by 6 bases and J by 8 bases, with 7 bases between. The length of the CDR3 is 11 residues. Germline CDR1 is MNHNS and CDR2 is SASEGT. CDR3 sequence: CASRGGGELFF. The CDR3, as DNA: TGTGCCAGCAGGGGCGGGGGGGAGCTGTTTTTT.

The V gene is TRBV28, the J gene TRBJ2-7; TRBD2 agrees at 10 bases. With V trimmed by 3 bases and J by 5 bases, 7 bases remained unmatched. Germline CDR1 is MDHEN and CDR2 is SYDVKM. The CDR3 is made up of 15 amino acids. The CDR3 coding sequence is TGTGCCAGCAGTTTCCCCGGGACTAGCGTGCACGAGCAGTACTTC. It translates to CASSFPGTSVHEQYF.

This clone was detected only a few times. V usage is TRBV7-2 and J usage is TRBJ1-4; D gene unclear. Germline V gene lookup returns CDR1 SGHTA and CDR2 FQGNSA. V was shortened by 1 base and J by 0 bases, with 3 bases between the two germline ends. This CDR3 comprises 14 residues. The CDR3 DNA follows: TGTGCCAGCAGCTTAGATGCAACTAATGAAAAACTGTTTTTT. The encoded protein is CASSLDATNEKLFF.

The chain combines TRBV11-2 with TRBJ2-2; 7 bases align to TRBD1. Trimming at V came to 10 bases and at J to 4 bases, leaving 15 bases not matched to a gene. The CDR3 has 16 residues. The germline V gene encodes CDR1 SGHAT and CDR2 FQNNGV. CDR3 sequence (DNA): TGTGCCAACCGGGGCCCTGACAGGGCTCCCACCGGGGAGCTGTTTTTT. Protein product: CANRGPDRAPTGELFF.

This clone was observed once. The rearrangement uses TRBV14 and TRBJ2-3; D is undetermined. Trimming pared 0 bases from V and 5 bases from J, leaving 15 bases between. Germline lookup yields CDR1 SGHDN and CDR2 FVKESK. The CDR3 is 16 amino acids. The CDR3 region is CASSQEPPGWGDTQYF. Written as DNA, the CDR3 is TGTGCCAGCAGCCAAGAACCTCCTGGGTGGGGAGATACGCAGTATTTT.

The J gene is TRBJ1-2, the V gene TRBV9, with a weak D call TRBD1 (5 bases). The CDR3 contains 14 residues. Germline lookup yields CDR1 SGDLS and CDR2 YYNGEE. V was pared by 3 bases and J by 2 bases, with 11 bases between. As DNA, the CDR3 is TGTGCCAGCAGCGCCGGACACGGAAACTATGGCTACACCTTC. Protein product: CASSAGHGNYGYTF.

This chain uses TRBV7-9 with TRBJ1-5; maybe TRBD1 (5 bases). Looked up from germline, CDR1 is SEHNR and CDR2 is FQNEAQ (reference sequence). The CDR3 has 14 amino acids. The germline V and J ends were trimmed by 4 bases and 6 bases, with 13 bases remaining between them. The DNA of the CDR3 is TGTGCCAGCAGCTCCGGGGGGGAGGGTCAGCCCCAGCATTTT. As protein: CASSSGGEGQPQHF. Supplemented by reference TRBV7-9 and TRBJ1-5, the full variable domain reads DTGVSQNPRHKITKRGQNVTFRCDPISEHNRLYWYRQTLGQGPEFLTYFQNEAQLEKSRLLSDRFSAERPKGSFSTLEIQRTEQGDSAMYLCASSSGGEGQPQHFGDGTRLSIL.

This clone occurred a few times. The chain couples TRBV6-6 to TRBJ1-1; TRBD1 matches at 9 bases. The V gene's germline CDR1 is MNHNY and CDR2 SVGAGI (reference sequence). The CDR3 runs 15 residues. V trimming: 5 bases; J trimming: 2 bases; junction bases outside the gene matches: 6. Written as DNA, the CDR3 is TGTGCCAGCAGTCACCCGGGACAGGGAAACACTGAAGCTTTCTTT. Encoded protein: CASSHPGQGNTEAFF.

A note on this clone: Other DNA sequences of this sample code for an identical CDR3. The V and J genes are TRBV18 and TRBJ1-4, with D unresolved. The CDR3 has 12 amino acids. Looked up from germline, CDR1 is KGHSH and CDR2 is LQKENI. Trimming took 3 bases from V and 8 from J, leaving 7 bases between them. The CDR3 DNA follows: TGTGCCAGCTCACCTTTGGGGGAAAAACTGTTTTTT. This gives the protein CASSPLGEKLFF.

J is TRBJ2-5 and V is TRBV5-4; D might be TRBD1 or TRBD2, each matching 7 bases. Germline-derived CDR1 and CDR2 are SGHNT and YYREEE (reference sequence). Trimming took 4 bases from V and 4 from J, leaving 17 bases between them. This CDR3 has 15 residues. The CDR3 DNA sequence: TGTGCCAGCAGCCTGGGAGGGGGCTCGGGAGAGACCCAGTACTTC. Translated, it gives CASSLGGGSGETQYF.

This clone was recorded once. The chain combines TRBV9 with TRBJ1-2, with TRBD1 identical over 9 bases. V trimming: 3 bases; J trimming: 8 bases; junction bases outside the gene matches: 8. The germline V gene has CDR1 SGDLS and CDR2 YYNGEE. The CDR3 sequence is 14 residues long. The CDR3 nucleotides are TGTGCCAGCAGCGAGCTAACAGGGGGCCAAGGCTACACCTTC. It codes for CASSELTGGQGYTF.

V gene TRBV9 combines with J gene TRBJ1-5; possible D gene TRBD1, 5 bases. CDR1 is SGDLS, CDR2 YYNGEE, per germline. The V gene lost 5 bases and the J gene lost 1 base, with 13 bases spanning the gap. This CDR3 region has 15 residues. Here the CDR3 DNA reads TGTGCCAGCAGTGGAGGGGAATACAGCAATCAGCCCCAGCATTTT. It is translated as CASSGGEYSNQPQHF.

V is TRBV5-5 and J is TRBJ1-5, with D tentatively TRBD1 (6 bases). Germline CDR1 SGHKS, CDR2 YYEKEE (reference sequence). Trimming removed 4 bases at V and 1 base at J, with 12 bases between. The length of the CDR3 is 15 residues. The CDR3 DNA sequence: TGTGCCAGCAGCCTACAGGGAGCCAGCAATCAGCCCCAGCATTTT. This translates into CASSLQGASNQPQHF.

This chain connects TRBV4-2 to TRBJ2-7; no definite D call. From germline, CDR1 is LGHNA and CDR2 YNFKEQ. The CDR3 loop spans 14 amino acids. The V gene lost 1 base and the J gene lost 3 bases, with 10 bases spanning the gap. CDR3 region: CASSQGPGLYEQYF. Here the CDR3 DNA reads TGTGCCAGCAGCCAAGGTCCGGGCCTCTACGAGCAGTACTTC.

The rearrangement uses TRBV6-6 and TRBJ1-2, with D possibly TRBD1 on 5 matching bases. Germline V gene data show CDR1 as MNHNY and CDR2 as SVGAGI (reference sequence). Trimming left V 2 bases short and J 8 bases short, with 18 bases between. There are 15 residues in the CDR3. CDR3 protein: CASSYAPVTGWGYTF. The CDR3 nucleotides read TGTGCCAGCAGTTACGCCCCCGTAACAGGCTGGGGCTACACCTTC.

This rearrangement joins TRBV28 to TRBJ1-1; 7 nucleotides agree with TRBD1. The V segment lost 6 bases and the J segment 1 base; nucleotides outside the gene matches: 11. The V gene's germline CDR1 is MDHEN and CDR2 SYDVKM. CDR3 length equals 16 residues. The CDR3 reads CASSPRQGRGNTEAFF. CDR3 coding DNA: TGTGCCAGCAGCCCCCGACAGGGAAGGGGGAACACTGAAGCTTTCTTT.

The sample holds a few counts of this clone. This chain joins TRBV28 and TRBJ1-5; D is uncertain. Germline V gene lookup returns CDR1 MDHEN and CDR2 SYDVKM. The CDR3 consists of 15 residues. V lost 8 bases and J 6 bases, leaving 20 bases between the germline ends. The CDR3 nucleotides read TGTGCCAGCCTAACGCGCTTGGTATGGGGTCAGCCCCAGCATTTT. Its protein product is CASLTRLVWGQPQHF.